Following are 17 T cell receptor beta chains from one sample sequenced in a study of vaccination effects on CD4 cells after COVID-19. Sequencing used immunoSEQ multiplex PCR; TCRdb keeps in-frame clones, though not all of them. Seen here are around 50,000 clones, around 74% observed once, and the top ten hold about 5%. After more than 8 days in culture, the CD4+ T cells were isolated. The person acquired a PCR-confirmed SARS-CoV-2 infection between March and December 2020. Of the BNT162b2 and mRNA-1273 vaccines, participants received two doses of one or the other. Antigen specificity for these receptors is unknown. Sequencing was performed on CD4+ T cells from PBMCs cultured without peptide, taken after COVID-19 vaccination. These receptors all come from a human donor who had a prior SARS-CoV-2 infection.

CDR3 residues: CASTRSGGSSYNEQFF. The CDR3 bases are TGTGCCAGCACCCGTTCTGGGGGGAGCTCCTACAATGAGCAGTTCTTC. The genes are TRBV7-8 and TRBJ2-1; tentatively, D is TRBD2 (6 bases). Germline loops: CDR1 SGHVS, CDR2 FQNEAQ. The CDR3 loop spans 16 amino acids. V was pared by 7 bases and J by 0 bases, with 16 bases between.

V is TRBV29-1 and J is TRBJ1-1; D gene uncertain. V lost 2 bases, J lost 0 bases, and 19 bases lay in between. This CDR3 region has 17 residues. Germline-derived CDR1 and CDR2 are SQVTM and ANQGSEA. CDR3: CSVEWFTIGSMNTEAFF. The CDR3 region has the DNA TGCAGCGTTGAATGGTTTACGATTGGGTCCATGAACACTGAAGCTTTCTTT.

The chain recombines TRBV7-9 with TRBJ2-5; 7 bases line up with TRBD1. This CDR3 is built from 17 residues. V shed 1 base and J 2 bases; nucleotides not matched to a gene: 10. Germline-derived CDR1 and CDR2 are SEHNR and FQNEAQ (reference sequence). CDR3 in DNA: TGTGCCAGCAGCTTAGGGACCAGGGGGTACCTTCAAGAGACCCAGTACTTC. Its translation: CASSLGTRGYLQETQYF.

The rearrangement joins TRBV3-1 (or the pseudogene TRBV3-2) to TRBJ1-5; 10 bases agree with TRBD1. The V gene's germline CDR1 is LGHDT and CDR2 YNNKEL (reference sequence). With V trimmed by 1 base and J by 5 bases, 5 bases remained unmatched. The CDR3 loop spans 16 amino acids. This CDR3 reads CASSQGQGARDQPQHF. Here the CDR3 DNA reads TGTGCCAGCAGCCAAGGACAGGGGGCCAGGGATCAGCCCCAGCATTTT.

V is TRBV6-5 and J is TRBJ1-1; tentatively, D is TRBD1 (5 bases). Germline V lookup: CDR1 MNHEY, CDR2 SVGAGI. Trimming took 0 bases from V and 5 from J, leaving 13 bases between them. The CDR3 is made up of 15 amino acids. The CDR3 here is CASSYSSRGTTEAFF. The CDR3 DNA sequence: TGTGCCAGCAGTTACTCGAGCCGGGGGACGACTGAAGCTTTCTTT.

This chain uses TRBV5-4 with TRBJ2-3; a possible D gene is TRBD2 (5 bases). The CDR3 is 14 amino acids. The V end lost 0 bases, the J end lost 10 bases, and 15 bases lay between the germline ends. CDR1 is SGHNT, CDR2 YYREEE, per germline (reference sequence). The CDR3 spells CASSLVDSGTPQYF. For the CDR3, the DNA is TGTGCCAGCAGCTTGGTGGATTCGGGAACCCCGCAGTATTTT.

This chain uses TRBV7-9 with TRBJ1-2; the match to TRBD1 covers 8 bases. CDR3 length: 15 amino acids. The junction had 6 bases not matched to a gene; V was cut back by 4 bases and J by 2 bases. CDR1 is SEHNR, CDR2 FQNEAQ, per germline (reference sequence). DNA for the CDR3: TGTGCCAGCAGCTCAGAACAGGGGGTGAACTATGGCTACACCTTC. Amino acids: CASSSEQGVNYGYTF. Based on the CDR3 plus reference TRBV7-9 and TRBJ1-2, the full variable domain is DTGVSQNPRHKITKRGQNVTFRCDPISEHNRLYWYRQTLGQGPEFLTYFQNEAQLEKSRLLSDRFSAERPKGSFSTLEIQRTEQGDSAMYLCASSSEQGVNYGYTFGSGTRLTVV.

This chain joins TRBV5-1 and TRBJ2-1, with TRBD1 matching over 9 bases. The CDR3 runs to 13 residues. The germline CDR1 and CDR2 sequences are SGHRS and YFSETQ. The V segment lost 4 bases and the J segment 8 bases; nucleotides outside the gene matches: 4. The DNA of the CDR3 is TGCGCCAGCAGCCCCAGGGACAGGGATGAGCAGTTCTTC. Its translation: CASSPRDRDEQFF.

The chain joins TRBV6-1 to TRBJ2-1; D might be TRBD1 (6 bases). The germline CDR1 and CDR2 sequences are MNHNS and SASEGT. The CDR3 has 14 amino acids. V shed 3 bases and J shed 3 bases, with 9 bases lying between them. This chain's CDR3 is CASSDQGSYNEQFF. The CDR3, as DNA: TGTGCCAGCAGTGACCAGGGGAGCTACAATGAGCAGTTCTTC.

This clone was seen a few times. J is TRBJ1-2 and V is TRBV4-1, with a possible D match to TRBD1 (5 bases). Germline CDR1 MGHRA, CDR2 YSYEKL. The V end was cut by 3 bases, the J end by 0 bases, with 14 bases between. The CDR3 sequence is 16 residues long. For the CDR3, the DNA is TGCGCCAGCAGCCACCCCAGACAGCTACCTAACTATGGCTACACCTTC. This codes for CASSHPRQLPNYGYTF.

The chain carries TRBV19 and TRBJ1-5; D call uncertain. The germline V gene encodes CDR1 LNHDA and CDR2 SQIVND (reference sequence). This CDR3 region has 15 residues. V was trimmed by 2 bases and J by 3 bases, leaving 11 bases between them. The CDR3 here is CASSIRNMLNQPQHF. Here the CDR3 DNA reads TGTGCCAGTAGTATACGGAACATGCTCAATCAGCCCCAGCATTTT.

The chain recombines TRBV9 with TRBJ2-5; 9 bases fit TRBD1. From germline, CDR1 is SGDLS and CDR2 YYNGEE. Unmatched junction bases numbered 10, after V lost 2 bases and J lost 5 bases. This CDR3 has 16 amino acids. The CDR3 DNA is TGTGCCAGCAGCGTCTACCCGGGACAGGGCGGGGAGACCCAGTACTTC. Translation gives CASSVYPGQGGETQYF.

The V gene is TRBV2, the J gene TRBJ1-5; a weak D match, TRBD1 (5 bases). The CDR3 loop spans 14 amino acids. CDR1 is SNHLY and CDR2 is FYNNEI in the germline V gene. Trimming pared 1 base from V and 5 bases from J, leaving 9 bases between. CDR3 loop: CASSEGGRDQPQHF. Written as DNA, the CDR3 is TGTGCCAGCAGTGAAGGGGGCAGGGATCAGCCCCAGCATTTT.

The V gene is TRBV7-6, the J gene TRBJ2-3; 9 bases are shared with TRBD2. CDR1 is SGHVS, CDR2 FNYEAQ, per germline. Losses at the gene ends were 2 bases for V and 3 bases for J; bases not matched to a gene: 6. This CDR3 has 16 amino acids. Here the CDR3 DNA reads TGTGCCAGCAGCTTAAGGGGACTAGCAACTACAGATACGCAGTATTTT. It encodes CASSLRGLATTDTQYF.

The chain has TRBV2 and TRBJ1-2, with D possibly matching TRBD1 (5 bases). Germline CDR1 reads SNHLY; CDR2 reads FYNNEI. V was pared by 6 bases and J by 6 bases, with 14 bases between. The CDR3 is made up of 13 amino acids. The CDR3 here is CASSLTGADGYTF. The CDR3 DNA sequence: TGTGCCAGCAGCCTAACCGGGGCCGATGGCTACACCTTC.

The chain couples TRBV5-8 to TRBJ2-3, with 14 bases identical to TRBD2. Germline V lookup: CDR1 SGHTS, CDR2 YDEGEE. J lost 6 bases, V lost 6 bases, and 15 bases had no gene match. The CDR3 runs 18 residues. In DNA, the CDR3 is TGTGCCAGCACCTGGACTAGCGGGGGGCCGTACGCTTCCGATACGCAGTATTTT. It is translated as CASTWTSGGPYASDTQYF.

This chain uses TRBV30 with TRBJ2-2; TRBD1 agrees at 7 bases. CDR1 and CDR2 from the germline V gene are GTSNPN and SVGIG (reference sequence). With 1 base clipped from V and 5 bases from J, the junction kept 10 bases outside the gene matches. The CDR3 covers 16 residues. CDR3 region: CAWSAEDRRWTGELFF. For the CDR3, the DNA is TGTGCCTGGAGTGCCGAGGACAGGCGTTGGACCGGGGAGCTGTTTTTT.